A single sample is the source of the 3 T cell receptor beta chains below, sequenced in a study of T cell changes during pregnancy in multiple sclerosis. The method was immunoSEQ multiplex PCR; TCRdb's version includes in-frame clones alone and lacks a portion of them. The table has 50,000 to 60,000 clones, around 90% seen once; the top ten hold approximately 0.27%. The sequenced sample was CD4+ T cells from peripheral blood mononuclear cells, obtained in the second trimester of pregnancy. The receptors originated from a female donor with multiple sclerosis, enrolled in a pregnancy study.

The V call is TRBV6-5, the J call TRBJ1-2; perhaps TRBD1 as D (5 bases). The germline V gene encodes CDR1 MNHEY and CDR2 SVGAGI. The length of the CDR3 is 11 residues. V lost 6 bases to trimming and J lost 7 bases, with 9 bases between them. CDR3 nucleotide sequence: TGTGCCAGCAGCCCAGGGTCTGGCTACACCTTC. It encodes CASSPGSGYTF.

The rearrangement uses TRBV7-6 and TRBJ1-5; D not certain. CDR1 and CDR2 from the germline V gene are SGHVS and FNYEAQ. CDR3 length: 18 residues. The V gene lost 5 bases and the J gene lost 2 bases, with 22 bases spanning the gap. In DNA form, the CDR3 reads TGTGCCAGCAGCCCTGGGCCCTTAGCGGGGATAGGCAATCAGCCCCAGCATTTT. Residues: CASSPGPLAGIGNQPQHF.

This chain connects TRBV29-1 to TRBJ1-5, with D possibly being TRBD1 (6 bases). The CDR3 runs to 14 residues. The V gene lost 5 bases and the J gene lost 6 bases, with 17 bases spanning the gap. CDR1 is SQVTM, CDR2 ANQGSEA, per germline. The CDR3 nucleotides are TGCAGCGTTTCACATTCAGGGGCAGGTCAGCCCCAGCATTTT. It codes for CSVSHSGAGQPQHF.